The T cell receptor beta chain under discussion was sequenced for a study of blood T cells in healthy people across ages. General study points: Naive CD4+ cells and diversity were both higher in long-lived donors than in aged donors. A roughly linear fall in TCR beta diversity per million T cells was seen with increasing age. The study lacked donor CMV status, which possibly confounded expanded clonotype changes.

Germline V gene data show CDR1 as MNHEY and CDR2 as SVGAGI. This CDR3 region has 15 residues. This clonotype was seen more than once but under ten times. Its specificity is unknown. The junction departs from the called germline gene at one end, perhaps through a read error. A second about 7 to 11 cycle PCR used barcoded and J-beta primers. Each TCR beta cDNA got a 12-nucleotide random molecular identifier. MiXCR, run by TCRdb on the 5' RACE reads, gives a single entry per CDR3 protein. The table shows about 1.7 million distinct CDR3 sequences, with 28% occurring only once. The chain carries TRBV6-5 and TRBJ2-3; no firm D call. This TCR came from a woman in her 30s in good health. Source material: blood. Written as DNA, the CDR3 is TGTGCCAGCAGGCACAAGCGCATTAGCACAGCTACGCAGTATTTT. It encodes CASRHKRISTATQYF.